Listed below are T cell receptor beta chains from one sample, sequenced in a study of control samples from healthy donors and cancer patients. Assay: immunoSEQ multiplex PCR; the TCRdb copy retains only in-frame clones and omits some. The table shows approximately 110,000 clones, with more than 85% occurring only once. The sequenced sample consisted of blood. The receptors originated from a young woman in good health. Each CDR3 is given with its conserved first and last residue. The D gene is left open where the match is weak. Clone size is shown for a subset of rows, as once, few, many or a class of expanded clone.

>.|TRBJ2-1|.|TRBV11-3
CASSLGFAGGLRDEQFF
TGTGCCAGCAGCTTAGGATTCGCTGGCGGCCTGAGGGATGAGCAGTTCTTC
>.|TRBJ2-5|TRBD2|TRBV29-1
CSVGLAGRVTQYF
TGCAGCGTTGGACTAGCGGGGAGAGTGACCCAGTACTTC
>.|TRBJ2-1|.|TRBV7-9
CASSLVLGNEQFF
TGTGCCAGCAGCTTAGTTCTGGGAAATGAGCAGTTCTTC
>once|TRBJ1-5|.|TRBV27
CASRDYYSNQPQHF
TGTGCCAGCAGGGACTATTATAGCAATCAGCCCCAGCATTTT
>.|TRBJ1-2|.|TRBV7-3
CASSPRTANYGYTF
TGTGCCAGCAGCCCCCGGACAGCTAACTATGGCTACACCTTC
>.|TRBJ1-4|TRBD1|TRBV29-1
CSAVDRGQREKLFF
TGCAGCGCGGTAGACAGGGGGCAACGGGAAAAACTGTTTTTT
>once|TRBJ2-6|TRBD1|TRBV19
CASRKDRGRSGANVLTF
TGTGCCAGTAGAAAGGACAGGGGTCGTTCTGGGGCCAACGTCCTGACTTTC
>.|TRBJ2-5|.|TRBV7-9
CASSLAGAQETQYF
TGTGCCAGCAGCTTAGCGGGGGCCCAAGAGACCCAGTACTTC
>.|TRBJ2-1|TRBD2|TRBV4-3
CASSPLTSGGFYNEQFF
TGCGCCAGCAGCCCCCTTACTAGCGGGGGGTTCTACAATGAGCAGTTCTTC
>.|TRBJ2-1|.|TRBV12-3/TRBV12-4
CASRTQAYNEQFF
TGTGCCAGCAGGACTCAGGCCTACAATGAGCAGTTCTTC
>.|TRBJ1-4|TRBD1|TRBV18
CASSPGQDNEKLFF
TGTGCCAGCTCACCGGGACAGGATAATGAAAAACTGTTTTTT
>.|TRBJ1-1|.|TRBV11-3
CASSLAGRNTEAFF
TGTGCCAGCAGCTTGGCAGGGAGGAACACTGAAGCTTTCTTT
>.|TRBJ1-3|.|TRBV7-2
CASSLEGGPGNTIYF
TGTGCCAGCAGCTTAGAGGGGGGCCCTGGAAACACCATATATTTT
>.|TRBJ2-7|.|TRBV2
CASSDGGLAVSYEQYF
TGTGCCAGCAGTGATGGGGGGCTAGCGGTCTCCTACGAGCAGTACTTC
>.|TRBJ2-5|.|TRBV27
CASSPRARLWETQYF
TGTGCCAGCAGTCCTAGGGCCCGGCTCTGGGAGACCCAGTACTTC
>.|TRBJ1-1|TRBD1|TRBV19
CASSKGQGAGKAFF
TGTGCCAGTAGTAAAGGACAGGGGGCGGGTAAAGCTTTCTTT
>.|TRBJ1-2|.|TRBV2
CASSNQGANYGYTF
TGTGCCAGCAGTAATCAAGGGGCGAACTATGGCTACACCTTC
>.|TRBJ2-2|TRBD1|TRBV6-5
CASSWDRANTGELFF
TGTGCCAGCAGTTGGGACAGGGCCAACACCGGGGAGCTGTTTTTT
>once|TRBJ1-2|TRBD1|TRBV6-2/TRBV6-3
CASSKPRDRGFSPYGYTF
TGTGCCAGCAGCAAACCCCGGGACAGGGGCTTCTCTCCCTATGGCTACACCTTC
>.|TRBJ2-5|TRBD2|TRBV2
CASLLERTSGKETQYF
TGTGCCAGCCTCCTCGAGCGGACTAGCGGGAAAGAGACCCAGTACTTC
>.|TRBJ1-2|.|TRBV4-3
CASGVSDRNYGYTF
TGCGCCAGCGGGGTCAGCGACAGGAACTATGGCTACACCTTC
>.|TRBJ1-1|.|TRBV21-1
CATLHPGQSHTEAFF
TGTGCCACCTTACATCCGGGACAGTCTCACACTGAAGCTTTCTTT
>.|TRBJ2-3|.|TRBV11-1
CASSLFSGTSTDTQYF
TGTGCCAGCAGCCTCTTTAGCGGTACTAGCACAGATACGCAGTATTTT
>.|TRBJ2-7|.|TRBV28
CASSLFGSNEQYF
TGTGCCAGCAGTTTATTCGGCAGCAACGAGCAGTACTTC
>.|TRBJ1-1|.|TRBV7-2
CASSDYSTEAFF
TGTGCCAGCAGCGATTACTCCACTGAAGCTTTCTTT
>.|TRBJ2-7|TRBD2|TRBV4-1
CASSSRGSPYEQYF
TGCGCCAGCTCTTCGCGCGGGAGTCCCTACGAGCAGTACTTC
>.|TRBJ1-2|.|TRBV28
CASSPSQRAQGRGGYTF
TGTGCCAGCAGCCCGTCCCAGCGGGCCCAAGGACGTGGTGGCTACACCTTC
>.|TRBJ2-7|.|TRBV3-1/TRBV3-2
CASSQPVSYEQYF
TGTGCCAGCAGCCAACCAGTCTCCTACGAGCAGTACTTC